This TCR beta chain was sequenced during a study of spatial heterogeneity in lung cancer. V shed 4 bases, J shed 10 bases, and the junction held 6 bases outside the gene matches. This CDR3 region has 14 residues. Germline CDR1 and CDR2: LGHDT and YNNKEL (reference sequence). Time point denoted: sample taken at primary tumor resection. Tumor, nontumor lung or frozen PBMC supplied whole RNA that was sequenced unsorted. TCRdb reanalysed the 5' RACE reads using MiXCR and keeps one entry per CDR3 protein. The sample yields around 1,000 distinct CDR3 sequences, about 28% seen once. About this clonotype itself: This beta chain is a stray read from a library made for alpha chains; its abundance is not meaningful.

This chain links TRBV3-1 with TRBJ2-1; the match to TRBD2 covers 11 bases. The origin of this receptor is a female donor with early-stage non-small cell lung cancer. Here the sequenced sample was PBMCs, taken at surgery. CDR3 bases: TGTGCCAGCAGCCCGGGACTAGCGGATCGGGAGCAGTTCTTC. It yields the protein CASSPGLADREQFF.